This TCR beta chain was captured in a study of T cells in Graves' hyperthyroidism and ophthalmopathy. This clonotype appeared many times. From RNA transcripts, TCR beta CDR3 regions were amplified. When the TCR CDR3 underwent first-round RT-PCR, the HTBI primer set was used. MiXCR, applied by TCRdb to the multiplex PCR reads, yields one record per CDR3 protein. The data contain some 400,000 distinct CDR3 sequences, roughly 13% of them seen just once; the ten biggest clones take up around 10%. The authors obtained PBMCs from more than 8 ml of fresh peripheral blood. The TCR was taken from an older woman with Graves' hyperthyroidism. Sequenced sample: blood.

The CDR3 loop reads CASSLRAAGPSEQYF. Written as DNA, the CDR3 is TGTGCCAGCAGTTTGCGGGCCGCGGGGCCGTCCGAGCAGTACTTC. J is TRBJ2-7 and V is TRBV28; weak D call: TRBD2 (6 bases). Germline-derived CDR1 and CDR2 are MDHEN and SYDVKM. This CDR3 spans 15 amino acids. The ends were cut back, 3 bases at V and 6 bases at J, with 18 bases in the middle.